This entry concerns a single TCR beta chain. The target antigen is unknown. Within the sample, other DNA sequences also encode this same CDR3. Naive CD8 cells comprised CD45RO-negative, CCR7-positively selected cells, excluding terminally differentiated effector memory CD45RA+ cells. It was at deep level that the assay was run. Per sorted-subset replicate PCR, input was roughly 220 ng DNA, representing roughly 29,000 T cell genomes. Profiled with immunoSEQ multiplex PCR; TCRdb holds only in-frame clones, not every one. The data show approximately 2,000,000 clones, just under 95% seen once. This entry belongs to a study of shared clonotypes between healthy human individuals. Study results and caveats: Against clonotypes common to all four donors, non-shared ones had lower generation probabilities. The rarefaction results pointed to incomplete sorted-subset sequencing despite large depth.

This CDR3 is 13 amino acids long. V lost 3 bases to trimming and J lost 5 bases, with 8 bases between them. Germline V gives CDR1 MNHEY, CDR2 SMNVEV (reference sequence). This clonotype originated in a man between 18 and 29 years old in good health. Some clones in this sample may be carry-over from other donors' samples. This rearrangement joins TRBV27 to TRBJ2-1; D call uncertain. Material: naive CD8+ T cells from PBMCs. The CDR3 is CASSLGTDNEQFF. CDR3 nucleotides: TGTGCCAGCAGTTTGGGCACGGACAATGAGCAGTTCTTC.